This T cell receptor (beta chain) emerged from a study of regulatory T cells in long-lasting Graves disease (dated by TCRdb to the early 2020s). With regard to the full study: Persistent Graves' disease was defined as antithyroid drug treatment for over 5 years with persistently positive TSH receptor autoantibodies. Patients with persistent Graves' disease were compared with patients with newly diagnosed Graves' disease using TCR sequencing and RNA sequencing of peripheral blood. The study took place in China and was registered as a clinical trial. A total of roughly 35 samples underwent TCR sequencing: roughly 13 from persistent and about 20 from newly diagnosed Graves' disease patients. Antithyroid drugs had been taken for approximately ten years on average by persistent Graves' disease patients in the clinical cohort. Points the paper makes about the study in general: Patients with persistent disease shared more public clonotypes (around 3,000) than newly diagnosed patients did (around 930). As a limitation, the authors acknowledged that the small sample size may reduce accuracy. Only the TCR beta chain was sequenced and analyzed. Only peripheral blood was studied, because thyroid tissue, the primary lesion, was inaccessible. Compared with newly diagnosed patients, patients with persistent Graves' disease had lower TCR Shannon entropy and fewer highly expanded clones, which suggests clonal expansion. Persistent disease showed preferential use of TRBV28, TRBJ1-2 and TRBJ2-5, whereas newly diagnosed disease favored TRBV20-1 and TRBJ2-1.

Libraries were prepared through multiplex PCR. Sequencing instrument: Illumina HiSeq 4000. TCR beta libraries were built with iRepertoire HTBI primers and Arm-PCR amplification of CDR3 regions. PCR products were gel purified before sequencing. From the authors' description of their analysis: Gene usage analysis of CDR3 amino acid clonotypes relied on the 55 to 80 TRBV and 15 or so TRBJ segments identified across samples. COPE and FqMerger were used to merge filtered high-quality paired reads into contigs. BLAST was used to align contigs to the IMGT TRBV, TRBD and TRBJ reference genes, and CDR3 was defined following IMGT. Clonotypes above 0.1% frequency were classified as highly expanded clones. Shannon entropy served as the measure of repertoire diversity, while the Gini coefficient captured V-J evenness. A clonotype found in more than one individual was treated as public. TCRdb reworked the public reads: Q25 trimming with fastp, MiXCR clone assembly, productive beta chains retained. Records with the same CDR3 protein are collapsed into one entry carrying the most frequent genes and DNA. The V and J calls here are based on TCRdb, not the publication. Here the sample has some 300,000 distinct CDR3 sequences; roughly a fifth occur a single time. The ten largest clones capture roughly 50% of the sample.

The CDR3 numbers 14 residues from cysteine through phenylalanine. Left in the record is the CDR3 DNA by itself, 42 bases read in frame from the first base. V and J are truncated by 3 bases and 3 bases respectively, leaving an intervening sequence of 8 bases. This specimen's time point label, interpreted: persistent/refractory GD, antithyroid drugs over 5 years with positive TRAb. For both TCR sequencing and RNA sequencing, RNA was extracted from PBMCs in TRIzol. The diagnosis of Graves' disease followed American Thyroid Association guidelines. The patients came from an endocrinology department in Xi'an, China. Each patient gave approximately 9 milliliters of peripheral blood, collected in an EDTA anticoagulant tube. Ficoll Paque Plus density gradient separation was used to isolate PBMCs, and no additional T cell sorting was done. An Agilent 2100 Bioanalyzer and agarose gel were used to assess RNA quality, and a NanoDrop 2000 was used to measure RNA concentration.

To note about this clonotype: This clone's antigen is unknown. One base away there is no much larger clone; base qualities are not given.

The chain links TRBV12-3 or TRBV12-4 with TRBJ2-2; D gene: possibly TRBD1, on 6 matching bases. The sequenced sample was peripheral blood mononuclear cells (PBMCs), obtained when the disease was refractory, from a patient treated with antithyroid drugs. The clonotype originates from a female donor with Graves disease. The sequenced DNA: TGTGCCAGCAGTTTTGCAGGGGACACCGGGGAGCTGTTTTTT. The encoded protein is CASSFAGDTGELFF.